This T cell receptor beta chain was observed in a study of cytomegalovirus exposure and HLA in healthy donors. Germline loops: CDR1 SGDLS, CDR2 YYNGEE. The J segment lost 0 bases and the V segment lost 3 bases, leaving 7 bases of the junction unmatched. The CDR3 extends over 16 amino acids. There are a few counts of this clone. PCR was performed using 60 Vbeta and 13 Jbeta primers. TCRdb's table, derived via immunoSEQ multiplex PCR, lists solely in-frame clones and lacks some. The sample comprises some 130,000 clones, approximately 81% of which are singletons, and around 0.7% rests with the top ten. Sequenced sample: PBMCs. The chain links TRBV9 to TRBJ2-3; 7 nucleotides match TRBD2. The receptor comes from a man between 18 and 35 years old in good health and CMV-seronegative. CDR3 DNA sequence: TGTGCCAGCAGCGGGGGGAGCGGGGCTAGCACAGATACGCAGTATTTT. Translating it yields CASSGGSGASTDTQYF.